The rows below give T cell receptor beta chains drawn from one sample of a study of T cells in Graves' hyperthyroidism and ophthalmopathy. Each CDR3 protein gets one entry after TCRdb re-called the multiplex PCR reads with MiXCR. The sample consists of about 560,000 distinct CDR3 sequences, around 13% of them appearing once. Sample: blood. Every receptor here comes from a woman aged 40 to 50 with Graves' hyperthyroidism. Both conserved end residues are part of each CDR3. A D gene is named only where the DNA matches it firmly. A row's size may be missing; if present it is once, few, many or a size class.

V gene	clone size	D gene	J gene	CDR3 DNA	CDR3 protein
TRBV24-1	many	TRBD1	TRBJ2-7	TGTGCCACCAGAGCAACCGGGACAGGGATTCTCTACGAGCAGTACTTC	CATRATGTGILYEQYF
TRBV7-9	many	TRBD1	TRBJ2-5	TGTGCCAGCAGCTTAGTCCTCGGGACAGGGGGAGAGACCCAGTACTTC	CASSLVLGTGGETQYF
TRBV28	many	-	TRBJ1-1	TGTGCCAGCCCACACCCTGGGGGCCAGAACACTGAAGCTTTCTTT	CASPHPGGQNTEAFF
TRBV3-1	many	-	TRBJ1-2	TGTGCCAGCAGCCAACTCGCGGGGGGCACGGATGGCTACACCTTC	CASSQLAGGTDGYTF
TRBV30	many	-	TRBJ2-1	TGTGCCTGGAAGGGATCGGGAGTCTCCCCCCGCGGTGAGCAGTTCTTC	CAWKGSGVSPRGEQFF
TRBV11-3	many	-	TRBJ2-1	TGTGCCAGCAAAACTAGCTTCAATGAGCAGTTCTTC	CASKTSFNEQFF
TRBV24-1	-	TRBD2	TRBJ2-1	TGTGCCACCAGTGACCCCGGGGGGTCGGGCAATGAGCAGTTCTTC	CATSDPGGSGNEQFF
TRBV20-1	few	TRBD2	TRBJ2-3	TGCAGTGCTAAAACTTGGGCGGGAGGGCCCACAGATACGCAGTATTTT	CSAKTWAGGPTDTQYF
TRBV7-2	few	-	TRBJ1-3	TGTGCCAGCAGCTTACAGGGGATGGTGACTGGAAACACCATATATTTT	CASSLQGMVTGNTIYF
TRBV11-2	few	-	TRBJ2-7	TGTGCCAGCAGCTTACGAGGGATCTCCTACGAGCAGTACTTC	CASSLRGISYEQYF
TRBV29-1	-	TRBD2	TRBJ2-1	TGCAGCGTTGAAAAACTGCGGGAGAAGCAGTTCTTC	CSVEKLREKQFF
TRBV5-5	-	TRBD1	TRBJ2-7	TGTGCCAGCAGCTTTACCGACAGGGGACACGAGCAGTACTTC	CASSFTDRGHEQYF
TRBV7-2	-	-	TRBJ2-1	TGTGCGGGCGCCCCAGGGGTGGGGTCCTACAATGAGCAGTTCTTC	CAGAPGVGSYNEQFF
TRBV20-1	-	-	TRBJ2-1	TGCAGTGCTAGACGCGGCTGGGAGCAGTTCTTC	CSARRGWEQFF